A single T cell receptor (beta chain) is shown here with its context. Its target antigen remains unknown. Base qualities are not at hand, and no much larger clone is one base apart. Library generation was performed with the immunoSEQ multiplex PCR assay. DNA from the cultured and isolated CD4+ T cells underwent TCR beta CDR3 sequencing. Turning to the authors' computational methods: Non-productive TCR sequences were removed and reads were trimmed to the CDR3 region, keeping CDR3s of at least 7 amino acids. Antigen-specific clonotypes were identified with the MANAFEST web app by comparing expansion in peptide wells against reference cultures. Positive clones required FDR<0.05 expansion versus reference and all other wells, odds ratio above 5, and frequency above 0.1% in two replicate wells. A clonotype was called cross-reactive if it was significantly expanded both in SARS-CoV-2 spike wells and in at least one common cold coronavirus spike condition. Levenshtein distance calculated with the stringdist R package was used to assess CDR3 similarity, and unrooted trees were constructed with ape in R 3.6.1. TCRdb took over this immuneACCESS table, retaining in-frame rearrangements with V and J assigned. Such tables are incomplete; in checked studies, under half of the missing clones stem from an unresolved V gene, and the remainder is unexplained. Clone size and V and J calls were adopted from that table, with D and trimming inferred from the DNA. This sample comprises over 25,000 clones, 60% to 80% of them detected only once. The top ten clonotypes cover roughly 15% of the sample.

V is pared back by 2 bases and J by 2 bases, with 10 bases lying between the germline termini. Looking up the germline V gene (reference sequence) yields CDR1 SGHNT and CDR2 YYREEE. The cysteine opens and the phenylalanine closes a CDR3 of 14 amino acids. Only the CDR3 portion is preserved as DNA: 42 bases, with reading frame beginning at the first base. These data come from a study of vaccination effects on CD4 cells after COVID-19 (dated by TCRdb to the early 2020s). With respect to the entire study: Across the study, the median time from the second dose to post-vaccine sampling was 72 days (range 14 to 241). SARS-CoV-2 spike-specific CD4+ TCR repertoires were compared before and after mRNA vaccination in COVID-19 convalescent patients and in infection-naive vaccine recipients. A total of nine to ten COVID-19 convalescent patients and a few SARS-CoV-2-naive healthy vaccine recipients were included in the full study. In the study, cultures from other donors were sequenced using the Oncomine TCR Beta short-read assay on an Illumina iSeq 100. General study outcomes and caveats: Limitations of the study were the small number of convalescent patients and the absence of early post-infection timepoints. Both infection-induced and vaccine-induced clones contracted markedly at late post-vaccination timepoints, which is consistent with waning T cell responses. Among healthy vaccine recipients, nearly all vaccine-induced clones were SARS-CoV-2 mono-reactive, and just 1 of 255 was cross-reactive with common cold coronaviruses.

In the ViraFEST assay, PBMC were stimulated with viral peptide pools, and TCR sequencing was then used to find antigen-specific CD4+ T cell clonotypes based on their expansion. After around 11 days of culture, CD4+ T cells were isolated with the EasySep CD4+ T cell isolation kit. Participants received two doses of either the BNT162b2 or the mRNA-1273 mRNA SARS-CoV-2 vaccine. Negative nucleocapsid antibody results before and after vaccination confirmed that the healthy vaccine recipients had no prior SARS-CoV-2 infection. Each well held roughly 2.2 million PBMC cultured in IMDM containing about 5.4% human AB serum, approximately 10 IU/ml IL-2 and gentamicin, along with 8 to 10 ug/ml peptides. Half of the culture medium was replaced with fresh IL-2-containing medium on days 3 and 7. Unless noted otherwise, every peptide stimulation condition was cultured in triplicate wells. Using Ficoll-Paque Plus gradient centrifugation, PBMC were separated from whole blood and then either used fresh or cryopreserved at -140C. The overlapping peptide pools covered the spike proteins of SARS-CoV-2 as well as those of the common cold coronaviruses HCoV-NL63, HCoV-OC43 and HCoV-229E. The QIAamp micro DNA kit was used to extract genomic DNA from the cultured CD4+ T cells.

The sample here was CD4+ T cells from PBMCs cultured with HCoV-229E spike peptides, taken after COVID-19 vaccination. Taken with the paper, the label for cell subset or site translates to: HCoV-229E spike overlapping peptide pool stimulation. This receptor chain uses TRBV5-4 and TRBJ1-2; TRBD1 is possibly the D segment (6 matching bases). This TCR derives from a human donor who received a COVID-19 vaccine. The DNA is as follows: TGTGCCAGCAGCTTCTCGGGGGCGAACTATGGCTACACCTTC. It translates to CASSFSGANYGYTF. Here the CDR3 is joined to the reference TRBV5-4 and TRBJ1-2 genes, and the full variable domain is: ETGVTQSPTHLIKTRGQQVTLRCSSQSGHNTVSWYQQALGQGPQFIFQYYREEENGRGNFPPRFSGLQFPNYSSELNVNALELDDSALYLCASSFSGANYGYTFGSGTRLTVV.